These 14 T cell receptor beta chains were all obtained from the same sample, sequenced in a study of T-cell reconstitution after alpha-beta-depleted transplantation in children. During its preparation, the TCRbeta library received unique molecular identifiers. TCRdb redid the calling of the PCR reads with MiXCR, one entry per CDR3 protein. Among around 600,000 distinct CDR3 sequences, 23% were seen once, and the ten largest hold 13% to 15%. Sequencing was performed on PBMCs, mostly from graft donor cells, taken 360 days after TCRalphabeta/CD19-depleted stem cell transplant. These receptors were collected from a boy in the first two years of life who had a stem cell transplant for acute myeloid leukemia, so the T cells may come from the graft donor.

About this clonotype itself: One base away lies a much larger clone, so this may be a sequencing read error. The chain joins TRBV6-2 or TRBV6-3 to TRBJ2-7; possibly TRBD1 for D (6 bases). Per the germline V gene, CDR1 is MNHEY and CDR2 is SVGEGT. Between the trimmed V and J ends, which lost 5 bases and 4 bases, there was a span of 9 bases. CDR3 length: 12 amino acids. The CDR3 sequence: CASSHQGYEQYF. The CDR3 DNA follows: TGTGCCAGCAGTCACCAGGGGTACGAGCAGTACTTC.

J is TRBJ2-1 and V is TRBV5-2. TRBV5-2 is described as a pseudogene. CDR3 length: 15 residues. Here the CDR3 reads CASHTATSAIIEQFF. In DNA form, the CDR3 reads TGTGCCAGCCACACAGCCACTTCGGCAATTATTGAGCAGTTCTTC.

The chain has TRBV12-3 or TRBV12-4 and TRBJ1-3; D unresolved. V dropped 6 bases and J dropped 0 bases, with 6 bases sitting between them. The length of the CDR3 is 13 residues. Written as DNA, the CDR3 is TGTGCCAGCAGACAGAACTCTGGAAACACCATATATTTT. Protein: CASRQNSGNTIYF.

This clonotype has just a few counts. J is TRBJ2-3 and V is TRBV20-1; TRBD2 agrees at 9 bases. From germline, CDR1 is DFQATT and CDR2 SNEGSKA (reference sequence). The CDR3 consists of 14 residues. CDR3 protein: CSALAGHRTDTQYF. Written as DNA, the CDR3 is TGCAGCGCACTAGCGGGTCATCGCACAGATACGCAGTATTTT.

The CDR3 nucleotides are TGCAGTGTCGATAGCGGGGGGCCAAGCGAGCAGTACGTC. Translating it yields CSVDSGGPSEQYV. This chain uses TRBV20-1 with TRBJ2-7; the match to TRBD2 covers 10 bases. Trimming at V came to 7 bases and at J to 6 bases, leaving 9 bases not matched to a gene. This CDR3 contains 13 residues. CDR1 DFQATT and CDR2 SNEGSKA come from the germline V gene (reference sequence).

V is TRBV4-2 and J is TRBJ1-2, with D possibly being TRBD1 (5 bases). The CDR3 has 14 amino acids. Germline values: CDR1 LGHNA, CDR2 YNFKEQ. Trimming removed 4 bases at V and 7 bases at J, with 16 bases between. In DNA, the CDR3 is TGTGCCAGCAGCCCGAAGGGATCAGGGTCTGGCTACACCTTC. As protein: CASSPKGSGSGYTF.

In its sample, this clonotype was seen many times. The chain carries TRBV6-1 and TRBJ2-1; D perhaps matches TRBD2 (5 bases). This CDR3 has 15 residues. Trimming removed 5 bases at V and 0 bases at J, with 11 bases between. Looked up from germline, CDR1 is MNHNS and CDR2 is SASEGT. CDR3 region: CASSQTRSSYNEQFF. The CDR3 DNA is TGTGCCAGCAGTCAAACTAGAAGCTCCTACAATGAGCAGTTCTTC.

This CDR3 is CASSYTRRGVRYQETQYF. CDR3 in DNA: TGTGCCAGCAGTTATACGAGAAGGGGCGTTCGGTACCAAGAGACCCAGTACTTC. The rearrangement joins TRBV6-2 or TRBV6-3 to TRBJ2-5; TRBD1 might be the D (5 bases). CDR1 is MNHEY, CDR2 SVGEGT, per germline. The CDR3 covers 18 residues. V lost 3 bases and J lost 0, with 20 bases in between.

This clonotype was seen a handful of times. The chain employs TRBV4-3 and TRBJ1-2; D unclear. V was cut by 0 bases and J by 5 bases, with 10 bases left in between. CDR1 is LGHNA, CDR2 YSLEER, per germline. CDR3 length: 14 amino acids. The CDR3 loop is CASSQDSRGYGYTF. In nucleotides, the CDR3 is TGCGCCAGCAGCCAAGATTCGCGCGGGTATGGCTACACCTTC.

This clonotype was seen a few times. This chain links TRBV6-1 with TRBJ1-1; 8 bases line up with TRBD1. CDR3 length equals 15 residues. CDR1 and CDR2 (germline): MNHNS, SASEGT. J was trimmed by 3 bases and V by 6 bases; bases with no gene match: 9. For the CDR3, the DNA is TGTGCCAGCAGGGGACTGACAGGGGTTTACACTGAAGCTTTCTTT. Amino acid sequence: CASRGLTGVYTEAFF.

The J gene is TRBJ2-2, the V gene TRBV20-1; 8 bases align to TRBD1. Germline V gene sequence: CDR1 DFQATT, CDR2 SNEGSKA (reference sequence). J gave up 5 bases and V 5 bases, and 7 bases lay outside the gene matches. The CDR3 totals 14 residues. The CDR3 nucleotides read TGCAGTGCTGTGGACAGGGTGGCGACCGGGGAGCTGTTTTTT. This translates into CSAVDRVATGELFF.

Many counts were recorded for this clonotype. V usage is TRBV6-2 or TRBV6-3 and J usage is TRBJ2-3; possible D gene TRBD2, 5 bases. Trimming removed 5 bases from V and 6 bases from J, with 21 bases in between. This CDR3 is built from 16 residues. Per germline, CDR1 MNHEY and CDR2 SVGEGT. For the CDR3, the DNA is TGTGCCAGCAGTCGCGTCCCTGGTCGGGGATTGGATACGCAGTATTTT. Its translation is CASSRVPGRGLDTQYF.

This clonotype has just a few counts. The chain's CDR3 is CASSYSGDNEQFF. The CDR3 DNA sequence: TGTGCCAGCAGTTACTCGGGGGACAATGAGCAGTTCTTC. V usage is TRBV6-5 and J usage is TRBJ2-1; D tentatively fits TRBD1 or TRBD2 (5 bases each). This CDR3 is built from 13 residues. Deletions cut 0 bases from V and 5 bases from J, with 5 bases between. Germline V gives CDR1 MNHEY, CDR2 SVGAGI.

The chain recombines TRBV7-7 with TRBJ2-5, with D perhaps being TRBD1 or TRBD2 (6 bases each). The CDR3 has 15 residues. The germline CDR1 and CDR2 sequences are SSHAT and FNYEAQ (reference sequence). Between the trimmed V and J ends, which lost 5 bases and 5 bases, there was a span of 18 bases. The CDR3 DNA sequence: TGTGCCAGCAGCCCCGAGGGGTCGGGGGCGGAGACCCAGTACTTC. As protein: CASSPEGSGAETQYF.